The text below deals with one TCR beta chain. These data are taken from a study of blood T cell repertoires in COVID-19. About the research overall: The origin of the acute and convalescent COVID-19 samples was the United States, Italy and Spain. In each case, the material was cDNA or gDNA derived from T cells, B-cell-depleted T cells, or PBMCs.

As handled by the study authors: Reference gene primer amplification gave nucleated cell count estimates. TCRdb's table, derived via immunoSEQ multiplex PCR, lists solely in-frame clones and lacks some. V and J calls and clone size are given by that table; D and trimming were obtained from the DNA. The sample yields 250,000 to 300,000 clones, around 83% seen once. CDR3 length: 14 residues. CDR1 SGHDT and CDR2 YYEEEE come from the germline V gene. Trimming shortened V by 1 base and J by 8 bases, and 12 bases separated the two germline ends. Specimen: peripheral blood. The V gene is TRBV5-6, the J gene TRBJ1-4; a weak D match, TRBD1 (5 bases). The sequence was obtained from a man aged 18 to 35 with active or convalescent COVID-19. The CDR3 nucleotides read TGTGCCAGCAGCTTGAGGTCCCGGGGGGAAAAACTGTTTTTT. This translates into CASSLRSRGEKLFF.